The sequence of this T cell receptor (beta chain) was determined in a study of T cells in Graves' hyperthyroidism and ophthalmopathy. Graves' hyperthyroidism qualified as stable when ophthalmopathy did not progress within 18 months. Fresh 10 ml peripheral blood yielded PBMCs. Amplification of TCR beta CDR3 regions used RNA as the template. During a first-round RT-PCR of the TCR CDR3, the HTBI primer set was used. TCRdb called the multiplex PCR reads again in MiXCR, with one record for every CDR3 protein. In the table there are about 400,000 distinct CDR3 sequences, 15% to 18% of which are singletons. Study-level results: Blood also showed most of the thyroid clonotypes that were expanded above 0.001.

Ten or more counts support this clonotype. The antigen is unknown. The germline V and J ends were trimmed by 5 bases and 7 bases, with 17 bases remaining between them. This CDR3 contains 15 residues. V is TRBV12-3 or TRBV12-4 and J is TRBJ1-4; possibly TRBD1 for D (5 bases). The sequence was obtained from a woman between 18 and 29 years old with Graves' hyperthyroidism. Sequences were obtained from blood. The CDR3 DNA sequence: TGTGCCAGCAGTCAAACTGCCAAAGGGGTTGAAAAACTGTTTTTT. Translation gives CASSQTAKGVEKLFF.